A selection of T cell receptor beta chains follows, all from one sample in a study of T cell repertoires in ileal Crohn's disease. The method was immunoSEQ multiplex PCR; TCRdb's version includes in-frame clones alone and lacks a portion of them. The table has approximately 17,000 clones, around nine tenths seen once. Sequenced: ileal tissue. These receptors were obtained from an adult with Crohn's disease. Both conserved end residues are part of each CDR3. A D gene is named only where the DNA matches it firmly. Clone size is given for some rows only: seen once, a few or many times, or a class if the clone is expanded.

TRBJ2-5 NA TRBV28 NA CASSLWLTGVTGETQYF TGTGCCAGCAGTTTATGGCTCACGGGGGTTACGGGAGAGACCCAGTACTTC
TRBJ2-1 NA TRBV2 NA CASSDSRGRSLDNEQFF TGTGCCAGCAGTGATTCCAGGGGCAGGTCCCTTGACAATGAGCAGTTCTTC
TRBJ2-5 TRBD2 TRBV6-5 NA CASSYSTSGSLATQYF TGTGCCAGCAGTTATTCTACTAGCGGGAGCCTCGCGACCCAGTACTTC
TRBJ1-5 NA TRBV19 NA CASSIRRGSDTNQPQHF TGTGCCAGTAGTATCCGCAGGGGATCTGATACCAATCAGCCCCAGCATTTT
TRBJ1-1 NA TRBV27 NA CASRRQSFGMNTEAFF TGTGCCAGCAGGAGGCAGTCCTTTGGAATGAACACTGAAGCTTTCTTT
TRBJ2-2 NA TRBV7-9 once CASSPAGELFF TGTGCCAGCAGCCCAGCCGGGGAGCTGTTTTTT
TRBJ2-7 NA TRBV7-3 NA CASSDDRLDEQYF TGTGCCAGCAGCGATGACAGGCTAGACGAGCAGTACTTC
TRBJ2-4 TRBD1 TRBV11-2 few CASSSPGQEAKNIQYF TGTGCCAGCAGCTCCCCGGGACAGGAGGCCAAAAACATTCAGTACTTC
TRBJ1-1 TRBD1 TRBV30 NA CAWSVVATGGGKAFF TGTGCCTGGAGTGTAGTGGCCACAGGGGGCGGAAAAGCTTTCTTT
TRBJ1-4 TRBD1 TRBV18 NA CASSLGTGGRSHEKLFF TGTGCCAGCTCACTCGGGACAGGGGGTAGATCGCATGAAAAACTGTTTTTT
TRBJ2-7 TRBD1 TRBV5-1 NA CASSLEGGLYEQYF TGCGCCAGCAGCTTGGAAGGGGGCCTCTACGAGCAGTACTTC
TRBJ2-7 NA TRBV28 NA CASSASSYEQYF TGTGCCAGCAGTGCGAGCTCCTACGAGCAGTACTTC
TRBJ1-5 NA TRBV19 NA CASSSQSVSNQPQHF TGTGCCAGTAGTTCCCAGTCCGTTAGCAATCAGCCCCAGCATTTT
TRBJ2-7 NA TRBV9 NA CASSVIEGEQYF TGTGCCAGCAGCGTAATAGAGGGCGAGCAGTACTTC
TRBJ1-5 NA TRBV6-5 NA CASRQYQGVQPQHF TGTGCCAGCAGGCAATACCAGGGTGTCCAGCCCCAGCATTTT
TRBJ2-1 NA TRBV21-1 NA CASSEKVTGAGYNEQFF TGTGCCAGCAGCGAGAAAGTGACAGGGGCCGGTTACAATGAGCAGTTCTTC
TRBJ2-1 TRBD1 TRBV18 few CASSSRTGDNEQFF TGTGCCAGCTCATCGAGGACAGGGGACAATGAGCAGTTCTTC
TRBJ2-7 TRBD2 TRBV6-5 NA CASSPIAGPYEQYF TGTGCCAGCAGTCCCATAGCGGGGCCATACGAGCAGTACTTC
TRBJ2-3 NA TRBV5-1 NA CASSPRVSTDTQYF TGCGCCAGCAGCCCCAGGGTTAGCACAGATACGCAGTATTTT
TRBJ1-2 NA TRBV28 NA CASRNTENYGYTF TGTGCCAGCAGGAATACCGAGAACTATGGCTACACCTTC
TRBJ2-5 TRBD2 TRBV5-1 NA CASSPGLAGSTQYF TGCGCCAGCAGCCCGGGACTAGCGGGATCTACCCAGTACTTC
TRBJ2-2 NA TRBV7-9 NA CASSLTGTHTGELFF TGTGCCAGCAGCTTAACCGGGACTCACACCGGGGAGCTGTTTTTT
TRBJ2-1 NA TRBV7-2 few CASSLAGEVGSSFF TGTGCCAGCAGCTTAGCGGGGGAGGTTGGGTCGTCATTCTTC
TRBJ1-1 NA TRBV7-8 few CASSLLGQNTEAFF TGTGCCAGCAGCCTACTCGGACAGAACACTGAAGCTTTCTTT
TRBJ1-2 NA TRBV2 NA CASHPRDTDNYGYTF TGTGCCAGCCATCCTAGGGACACCGATAACTATGGCTACACCTTC
TRBJ2-7 TRBD1 TRBV11-2 NA CASSLGPGQGSYEQYF TGTGCCAGCAGCTTAGGCCCGGGACAGGGGAGCTACGAGCAGTACTTC
TRBJ2-3 NA TRBV29-1 NA CSVETAGSSTDTQYF TGCAGCGTTGAAACTGCGGGGTCTAGCACAGATACGCAGTATTTT
TRBJ1-2 NA TRBV6-1 NA CASSAGGNYGYTF TGTGCCAGCAGTGCTGGAGGGAACTATGGCTACACCTTC
TRBJ2-5 NA TRBV11-2 NA CASSLGAEETQYF TGTGCCAGCAGCCTTGGGGCAGAAGAGACCCAGTACTTC
TRBJ2-7 NA TRBV29-1 NA CSVGAAGEQYF TGCAGCGTGGGCGCGGCGGGCGAGCAGTACTTC
TRBJ1-2 NA TRBV18 NA CASSPEREHGYTF TGTGCCAGCTCACCAGAAAGGGAGCATGGCTACACCTTC
TRBJ2-3 NA TRBV27 NA CATRRPTDTQYF TGTGCCACCCGGAGACCCACAGATACGCAGTATTTT
TRBJ2-7 NA TRBV7-7 NA CASSSIQGHEQYF TGTGCTAGCAGCTCGATACAGGGTCACGAGCAGTACTTC
TRBJ2-3 TRBD1 TRBV27 NA CASSLSVRGSDTQYF TGTGCCAGCAGTTTGTCGGTCAGGGGGTCAGATACGCAGTATTTT
TRBJ2-3 NA TRBV19 NA CASSVGGATDTQYF TGTGCCAGTAGTGTGGGAGGCGCCACAGATACGCAGTATTTT
TRBJ2-7 NA TRBV5-6 NA CASSSLVRDEQYF TGTGCCAGCAGCTCCCTCGTTCGGGATGAGCAGTACTTC
TRBJ2-1 NA TRBV5-6 NA CASSFQGSYNEQFF TGTGCCAGCAGCTTCCAGGGCTCCTACAATGAGCAGTTCTTC
TRBJ2-1 TRBD1 TRBV29-1 NA CSAPRGPYNEQFF TGCAGCGCACCCAGGGGGCCTTACAATGAGCAGTTCTTC
TRBJ2-7 NA TRBV2 NA CASSSSSNAGYEQYF TGTGCCAGCAGTTCTTCTAGCAATGCGGGCTACGAGCAGTACTTC
TRBJ2-2 NA TRBV5-4 once CASSLSGVSTGELFF TGTGCCAGCAGCTTGTCGGGAGTTAGTACCGGGGAGCTGTTTTTT
TRBJ1-1 TRBD1 TRBV18 few CASLQGVNTEAFF TGTGCCAGCTTGCAGGGGGTGAACACTGAAGCTTTCTTT
TRBJ1-4 TRBD1 TRBV30 NA CAWRRSGTGGEKLFF TGTGCCTGGAGGCGCTCCGGGACAGGGGGGGAAAAACTGTTTTTT
TRBJ1-2 NA TRBV5-1 NA CASSLGFISGYTF TGCGCCAGCAGTTTGGGCTTTATCAGTGGCTACACCTTC
TRBJ1-2 NA TRBV7-2 NA CASSLGGYGYTF TGTGCCAGCAGCTTGGGAGGGTATGGCTACACCTTC
TRBJ2-7 TRBD1 TRBV5-4 few CASSLGTGLSSYEQYF TGTGCCAGCAGCCTAGGGACAGGGCTAAGCTCCTACGAGCAGTACTTC
TRBJ1-3 NA TRBV6-6 few CASRPGSHSGNTIYF TGTGCCAGCAGGCCAGGGTCTCACTCTGGAAACACCATATATTTT
TRBJ2-3 TRBD1 TRBV7-3 NA CASSFLGQGTDTQYF TGTGCCAGCAGTTTCCTTGGACAGGGAACAGATACGCAGTATTTT
TRBJ1-1 NA TRBV7-8 NA CASSWAGMGNTEAFF TGTGCCAGCAGCTGGGCGGGGATGGGGAACACTGAAGCTTTCTTT
TRBJ2-5 TRBD1 TRBV27 NA CASKLDRRFGGAQYF TGTGCCAGCAAGTTGGACAGGCGGTTTGGTGGGGCCCAGTACTTC
TRBJ2-1 TRBD2 TRBV10-1 NA CASSRLAGGSNEQFF TGCGCCAGCAGCCGACTAGCGGGAGGGTCCAATGAGCAGTTCTTC
TRBJ2-7 NA TRBV15 NA CATSGINREGEQYF TGTGCCACCAGCGGCATCAACAGGGAAGGCGAGCAGTACTTC
TRBJ1-4 NA TRBV7-6 NA CASSLGGVNEKLFF TGTGCCAGCAGCTTAGGGGGGGTCAACGAAAAACTGTTTTTT